This T cell receptor (beta chain) was profiled in a study of T cell responses to AZD1222 COVID-19 vaccine. Generated by immunoSEQ multiplex PCR, the TCRdb table keeps only in-frame clones and is missing some. Among about 44,000 clones listed, 75% to 85% were seen once. The CDR3 loop spans 15 amino acids. V shed 2 bases and J shed 3 bases, with 12 bases lying between them. Germline CDR1 reads SGHRS; CDR2 reads YFSETQ. The chain is built from TRBV5-1 and TRBJ1-5; a weak D match, TRBD1 (6 bases). This sequence was found in an adult in good health. This specimen was peripheral blood, taken on day 0 of AZD1222 vaccination. The CDR3 region has the DNA TGCGCCAGCAGCTTACAGGGAGCCCTCAATCAGCCCCAGCATTTT. It specifies CASSLQGALNQPQHF.